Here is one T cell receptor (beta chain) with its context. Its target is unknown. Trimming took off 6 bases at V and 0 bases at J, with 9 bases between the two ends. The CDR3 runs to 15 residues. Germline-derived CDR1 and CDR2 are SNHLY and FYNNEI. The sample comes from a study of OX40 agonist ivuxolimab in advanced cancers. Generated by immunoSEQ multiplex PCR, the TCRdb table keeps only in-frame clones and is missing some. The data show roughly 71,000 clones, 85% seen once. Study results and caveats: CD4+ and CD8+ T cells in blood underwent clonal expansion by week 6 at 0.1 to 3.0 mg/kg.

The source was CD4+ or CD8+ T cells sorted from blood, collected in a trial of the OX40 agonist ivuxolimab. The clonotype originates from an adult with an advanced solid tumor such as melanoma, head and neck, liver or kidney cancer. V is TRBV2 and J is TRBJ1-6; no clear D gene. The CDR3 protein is CASRPQSSYNSPLHF. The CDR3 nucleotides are TGTGCCAGCAGGCCACAGAGCTCCTATAATTCACCCCTCCACTTT. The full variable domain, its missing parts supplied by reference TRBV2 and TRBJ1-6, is EPEVTQTPSHQVTQMGQEVILRCVPISNHLYFYWYRQILGQKVEFLVSFYNNEISEKSEIFDDQFSVERPDGSNFTLKIRSTKLEDSAMYFCASRPQSSYNSPLHFGNGTRLTVT.